Detailed here is one TCR beta chain. The clone's antigen remains unknown. No qualities accompany the bases; no much larger clone lies one base away. Participants in the prospective study were aged roughly 18 to 100 years, lived in 20 to 25 United States geographic areas, and enrolled through a virtual design. In the prospective study, cohorts were assigned on the basis of participant-reported clinical history obtained from a screening survey and a study questionnaire. Recovered participants in ImmuneRACE Cohort 3 were defined by two consecutive negative NP/OP PCR tests, clearance by a healthcare professional, or resolution of symptoms. In the prospective study, whole blood, serum and a nasopharyngeal or oropharyngeal swab were collected from each participant by mobile phlebotomists. Additional blood draws and questionnaires over an approximately 2-month period could optionally be provided by prospective study participants. Blood samples from the prospective study were shipped frozen or at room temperature prior to DNA extraction.

The record originates from a study of blood T cell repertoires in COVID-19 (dated by TCRdb to 2019 to 2021). In terms of the full investigation: Samples from collaborators originated in the United States, Italy and Spain and spanned both the acute and convalescent phases of COVID-19. The repertoires were released in a freely available public database meant as a resource for research on the immune response to SARS-CoV-2. Sample metadata almost always included a de-identified subject ID, COVID-19 status, age in years and sex. The samples were drawn from the first 160 participants of the ongoing ImmuneRACE study and from about 1,200 subjects provided by 6 global collaborators. Subjects who had been exposed to COVID-19, were actively infected with it, or had recovered from it provided the deeply sampled blood TCRbeta repertoires that made up the dataset. The material from the prospective study consisted of cDNA or gDNA derived from T cells, B-cell-depleted T cells, or PBMCs. Where available, HLA class I and class II types were obtained from metadata supplied by the sample provider rather than from assay-based typing.

Results and caveats for the whole study, not just this receptor: Clinical and demographic metadata were provided uncurated, with the amount varying by source and participant.

The CDR3 measures 15 amino acids from cysteine to phenylalanine. Of the read, only the CDR3 DNA is kept; its 45 bases are in frame from base 1. The CDR1 and CDR2 encoded by the germline V gene are SGHRS and YFSETQ. V was cut back by 5 bases and J by 3 bases, leaving a gap of 15 bases between them. TCRbeta CDR3 regions were amplified from genomic DNA using the immunoSEQ Assay, a bias-controlled multiplex PCR. The paper's processing steps were these. Nucleated cell counts per sample were estimated from amplification of reference gene primers within the assay. Sequence reads were collapsed and filtered to measure the absolute abundance of every unique TCRbeta CDR3 rearrangement. Productive Simpson clonality was computed per sample as the square root of Simpson's diversity index over productive rearrangements. This is the immuneACCESS table as TCRdb keeps it, with only in-frame sequences that have V and J called. A part of the clones is gone; compared with another copy, unresolved V genes explain less than half, and the rest is unexplained. D and trimming were read from the DNA, whereas the V and J calls and clone size are those reported in that table. This sample has approximately 170,000 clones in its table, and 70% to 85% of those were observed once. 3.2% of the sample lies in the top ten.

The specimen sequenced was PBMCs or T cells enriched from blood (not recorded which). This clonotype was sampled from a woman in her twenties or thirties who had recovered from COVID-19. Here the chain combines TRBV5-1 and TRBJ1-3; TRBD1 is a weak D gene call, 6 bases matching. The CDR3 corresponds to CASSSDTGSGNTIYF. DNA sequence: TGCGCCAGCAGTTCAGATACAGGGAGTGGAAACACCATATATTTT.